The clone carrying this TCR beta chain was counted only a few times. Other DNA variants within this sample encode the same CDR3. Germline loops: CDR1 SEHNR, CDR2 FQNEAQ (reference sequence). The CDR3 extends over 15 amino acids. Unmatched junction bases numbered 4, after V lost 3 bases and J lost 0 bases. The data were obtained in a study of blood T cell repertoires in COVID-19. Produced via immunoSEQ multiplex PCR; TCRdb's table is partial and in-frame only. This table has around 370,000 clones, around 90% appearing once. Categorization into cohorts depended on clinical history that participants reported.

This chain links TRBV7-9 with TRBJ1-1, with 7 bases that match TRBD1. The sample comprised PBMCs or T cells enriched from blood (not recorded which). The sequence came from a woman aged 18-29 years who had recovered from COVID-19. CDR3 DNA: TGTGCCAGCAGCTTGGCAGGGGGGTTGAACACTGAAGCTTTCTTT. The encoded protein is CASSLAGGLNTEAFF.